A selection of T cell receptor beta chains follows, all from one sample in a study of Ad26.COV2.S vaccination and SARS-CoV-2 variants. This table comes from immunoSEQ multiplex PCR, and its TCRdb copy is limited to in-frame clones, with some not included. The table lists about 420,000 clones, roughly 90% of them singletons. Sequencing was performed on peripheral blood, taken in a trial of Ad26.COV2.S vaccine versus placebo. These TCRs come from a person aged 18-60 years who received the Ad26.COV2.S COVID-19 vaccine or a placebo. Each CDR3 is given with its conserved first and last residue. D genes are given only for firm matches. For some rows the clone size is stated as once, few or many, or as a class when expanded; others skip it.

TRBJ2-1 TRBV3-1/TRBV3-2 once - CASSQWRNEQFF TGTGCCAGCAGCCAATGGCGCAATGAGCAGTTCTTC
TRBJ2-1 TRBV5-4 - TRBD1 CASSVTGTGLHNEQFF TGTGCCAGCAGCGTCACCGGGACAGGGCTCCACAATGAGCAGTTCTTC
TRBJ1-4 TRBV11-2 - - CASTMGQNNEKLFF TGTGCCAGCACTATGGGACAAAATAATGAAAAACTGTTTTTT
TRBJ1-6 TRBV27 few - CASSLSSNSPLHF TGTGCCAGCAGTTTATCAAGTAATTCACCCCTCCACTTT
TRBJ1-5 TRBV19 once TRBD1 CASHHRGDGQPQHF TGTGCCAGCCACCACAGGGGGGATGGGCAGCCCCAGCATTTT
TRBJ1-3 TRBV6-5 once TRBD1 CASSYRGQGGHTIYF TGTGCCAGCAGTTACCGCGGACAGGGGGGACACACCATATATTTT
TRBJ1-1 TRBV1 once - CTSSQDTETVNTEAFF TGCACCAGCAGCCAAGACACCGAGACAGTGAACACTGAAGCTTTCTTT
TRBJ2-1 TRBV11-1 once - CASSLDRDNEQFF TGTGCCAGCAGCTTAGACAGGGACAATGAGCAGTTCTTC
TRBJ1-1 TRBV4-2 - - CASSQSIRGQRVNTEAFF TGTGCCAGCAGCCAATCGATACGGGGGCAAAGAGTGAACACTGAAGCTTTCTTT
TRBJ2-3 TRBV30 once TRBD2 CAWRVSGVTDTQYF TGTGCCTGGAGGGTTAGCGGGGTCACAGATACGCAGTATTTT
TRBJ1-1 TRBV2 - TRBD1 CASRFQGENTEAFF TGTGCCAGCAGATTCCAGGGGGAGAACACTGAAGCTTTCTTT
TRBJ2-5 TRBV7-9 - - CASSPDRKETQYF TGTGCCAGCAGCCCGGACAGAAAAGAGACCCAGTACTTC
TRBJ2-7 TRBV19 - - CASSPSDEYEQYF TGTGCCAGTAGCCCCTCGGACGAATACGAGCAGTACTTC
TRBJ2-6 TRBV7-8 - - CASSLEVLSGANVLTF TGTGCCAGCAGCTTAGAGGTCCTCTCTGGGGCCAACGTCCTGACTTTC
TRBJ2-1 TRBV9 - TRBD2 CASSSASGGAVYNEQFF TGTGCCAGCAGCAGCGCTAGCGGGGGGGCCGTGTACAATGAGCAGTTCTTC
TRBJ1-2 TRBV25-1 - TRBD1 CASRPTGDRGGYTF TGTGCCAGCAGGCCGACAGGGGACAGAGGTGGCTACACCTTC
TRBJ2-7 TRBV6-5 - TRBD1 CASSPGGSYEQYF TGTGCCAGCAGTCCAGGGGGCTCCTACGAGCAGTACTTC
TRBJ2-1 TRBV7-6 - TRBD2 CASSIGLAGSNEQFF TGTGCCAGCAGCATCGGACTAGCGGGGAGCAATGAGCAGTTCTTC
TRBJ1-5 TRBV7-9 - TRBD1 CASSLGNRDRASNQPQHF TGTGCCAGCAGCTTAGGGAATCGGGACAGGGCGAGCAATCAGCCCCAGCATTTT
TRBJ2-2 TRBV6-6 - - CANRGAGTGELFF TGTGCCAACCGGGGTGCCGGCACCGGGGAGCTGTTTTTT
TRBJ2-3 TRBV15 - - CATSARLESTDTQYF TGTGCCACCAGCGCTCGGCTGGAGAGCACAGATACGCAGTATTTT
TRBJ2-5 TRBV5-4 - TRBD2 CASSRYSAGGPGETQYF TGTGCCAGCAGCCGTTACTCAGCGGGGGGGCCGGGAGAGACCCAGTACTTC
TRBJ2-5 TRBV7-9 once - CASSLPGTERMAETQYF TGTGCCAGCAGCTTACCGGGGACCGAACGCATGGCGGAGACCCAGTACTTC
TRBJ2-5 TRBV7-2 - TRBD2 CASSLQRGGRETQYF TGTGCCAGCAGCTTACAGCGGGGGGGCCGGGAGACCCAGTACTTC
TRBJ2-7 TRBV7-9 - - CASSHGSYEQYF TGTGCCAGCAGCCATGGGTCCTACGAGCAGTACTTC
TRBJ2-7 TRBV12-3/TRBV12-4 once TRBD1 CASSWDRGREQYF TGTGCCAGCAGCTGGGACAGGGGACGCGAGCAGTACTTC
TRBJ1-2 TRBV19 - - CASSSQEGTYTYGYTF TGTGCCAGTAGTTCCCAGGAAGGGACTTACACCTATGGCTACACCTTC
TRBJ1-4 TRBV5-6 - TRBD1 CASSEAGTGSEKLFF TGTGCCAGCAGCGAAGCCGGGACAGGGAGTGAAAAACTGTTTTTT
TRBJ2-3 TRBV7-3 once - CASSLTGRVLGLPSSTDTQYF TGTGCCAGCAGCTTAACGGGGCGGGTCCTAGGACTTCCCTCTAGCACAGATACGCAGTATTTT
TRBJ1-1 TRBV5-1 - - CASSFGAMNTEAFF TGCGCCAGCAGCTTCGGGGCAATGAACACTGAAGCTTTCTTT
TRBJ1-4 TRBV5-1 once - CASSLVTGKEKLFF TGCGCCAGCAGCTTGGTTACAGGGAAGGAAAAACTGTTTTTT
TRBJ2-1 TRBV3-1/TRBV3-2 - TRBD2 CASSPRGAGTYNEQFF TGTGCCAGCAGCCCCAGAGGAGCGGGGACCTACAATGAGCAGTTCTTC
TRBJ1-2 TRBV7-2 - - CASSYLSNYGYTF TGTGCCAGCAGTTACCTGTCTAACTATGGCTACACCTTC
TRBJ2-5 TRBV9 - TRBD2 CASSALLSGGQETQYF TGTGCCAGCAGCGCGCTTTTAAGCGGGGGACAAGAGACCCAGTACTTC
TRBJ2-3 TRBV14 - - CASSHSTDTQYF TGTGCCAGCAGCCATTCCACAGATACGCAGTATTTT
TRBJ1-4 TRBV9 - - CASSPNIGGLEEKLFF TGTGCCAGCAGCCCCAACATCGGGGGGCTTGAGGAAAAACTGTTTTTT
TRBJ2-7 TRBV6-5 - - CASSPQGWEQYF TGTGCCAGCAGTCCACAGGGTTGGGAGCAGTACTTC
TRBJ2-1 TRBV28 - TRBD2 CASRQPGLAGGFIHEQFF TGTGCCAGCAGACAGCCCGGACTAGCGGGGGGTTTTATCCATGAGCAGTTCTTC
TRBJ2-3 TRBV28 once - CASSTPSTDTQYF TGTGCCAGCAGTACGCCTAGCACAGATACGCAGTATTTT
TRBJ2-1 TRBV12-3/TRBV12-4 once - CASSFLYVNEQFF TGTGCCAGCAGTTTTCTCTATGTAAATGAGCAGTTCTTC
TRBJ2-1 TRBV7-3 - TRBD2 CASSFRPTSGGQYNEQFF TGTGCCAGCAGCTTCCGCCCGACTAGCGGGGGGCAATACAATGAGCAGTTCTTC
TRBJ2-7 TRBV6-2/TRBV6-3 - TRBD1 CASSKDVGGWQYF TGTGCCAGCAGCAAAGACGTAGGGGGCTGGCAGTACTTC
TRBJ1-2 TRBV4-3 few TRBD1 CASSPGTGLSYGYTF TGCGCCAGCAGCCCAGGGACAGGCTTATCCTATGGCTACACCTTC
TRBJ2-1 TRBV27 - - CASSLSVGYGYNEQFF TGTGCCAGCAGTTTATCGGTGGGTTATGGCTACAATGAGCAGTTCTTC
TRBJ2-3 TRBV28 - - CASTYSRQSTDTQYF TGTGCCAGCACTTATAGTCGACAGAGCACAGATACGCAGTATTTT
TRBJ2-7 TRBV3-1/TRBV3-2 - TRBD2 CASSQTRDYSSHEQYF TGTGCCAGCAGCCAAACCCGGGACTACTCATCCCACGAGCAGTACTTC
TRBJ1-4 TRBV19 - - CASSLGRQEKLFF TGTGCCAGTAGTTTGGGACGACAGGAAAAACTGTTTTTT
TRBJ2-2 TRBV4-1 - TRBD2 CASSPAGWEEELFF TGCGCCAGCAGCCCAGCGGGGTGGGAGGAAGAGCTGTTTTTT
TRBJ2-7 TRBV7-2 few - CASSLSSYEQYF TGTGCCAGCAGCCTCAGCTCCTACGAGCAGTACTTC
TRBJ2-1 TRBV5-5 - TRBD1 CASSPGEGQGRFF TGTGCCAGCAGCCCGGGGGAGGGACAGGGGCGGTTCTTC